The text below deals with one TCR beta chain. The sample is drawn from a study of CD8 T cells in Susac syndrome. The authors reverse transcribed roughly 0.5 to 1 ug RNA with random hexamers. Amplification of TCR beta CDR3 by immunoSEQ multiplex PCR spanned 54 Vbeta and 13 Jbeta. TCRdb re-called the immunoSEQ multiplex PCR reads with MiXCR, one entry per CDR3 protein. This table has around 50,000 distinct CDR3 sequences, 90% to 95% appearing once. Deletions cut 3 bases from V and 2 bases from J, with 5 bases between. The CDR3 length is 12 residues. Per germline, CDR1 LGHNA and CDR2 YSLEER. The chain recombines TRBV4-3 with TRBJ2-7; D is uncertain. The sample taken for sequencing was CD8+ T cells from PBMCs. The receptor was isolated from a human donor in good health. The CDR3 is CASSHGPYEQYF. In DNA, the CDR3 is TGCGCCAGCAGCCATGGACCCTACGAGCAGTACTTC.